This is a list of T cell receptor beta chains from one sample in a study of cytomegalovirus exposure and HLA in healthy donors. Repertoires were generated with immunoSEQ multiplex PCR, while TCRdb's copy carries only in-frame clones and drops some. The sample holds 160,000 or so clones, approximately 86% seen once. The material sequenced was PBMCs. These receptors all come from a woman in her late teens or twenties in good health and CMV-seronegative. Both conserved end residues are part of each CDR3. The D gene is left open where the match is weak. Some rows have no size entry. The others give once, few or many, or a class for an expanded clone.

TRBV2	TRBJ1-3	NA	once	CASSSDSTTGNTIYF	TGTGCCAGCAGTTCCGACAGCACAACTGGAAACACCATATATTTT
TRBV19	TRBJ1-1	NA	once	CASSPPGHMNTEAFF	TGTGCCAGTAGTCCCCCAGGGCACATGAACACTGAAGCTTTCTTT
TRBV5-1	TRBJ2-5	TRBD2	NA	CASSQPSGGETQYF	TGCGCCAGCAGCCAACCTAGCGGGGGGGAGACCCAGTACTTC
TRBV29-1	TRBJ2-3	TRBD1	NA	CSVDFGQGTDTQYF	TGCAGCGTTGATTTTGGACAGGGTACAGATACGCAGTATTTT
TRBV6-5	TRBJ1-5	NA	NA	CASSYSRDGGNQPQHF	TGTGCCAGCAGTTACTCGAGGGATGGTGGCAATCAGCCCCAGCATTTT
TRBV5-1	TRBJ2-7	TRBD2	NA	CASSPTGGPLQTGRIYEQYF	TGCGCCAGCAGCCCTACGGGGGGTCCCCTGCAAACGGGACGGATCTACGAGCAGTACTTC
TRBV6-5	TRBJ1-1	TRBD1	NA	CASSYSWTGVNTEAFF	TGTGCCAGCAGTTACTCGTGGACAGGGGTAAACACTGAAGCTTTCTTT
TRBV7-9	TRBJ1-6	NA	NA	CASSLVGGSPLHF	TGTGCCAGCAGCTTGGTGGGGGGATCACCCCTCCACTTT
TRBV10-3	TRBJ1-1	TRBD1	few	CAIRPGQGAAEAFF	TGTGCCATCAGACCGGGACAGGGGGCTGCGGAAGCTTTCTTT
TRBV10-3	TRBJ1-1	NA	NA	CAISPESNTEAFF	TGTGCCATCAGTCCGGAGTCGAACACTGAAGCTTTCTTT
TRBV2	TRBJ1-2	TRBD1	NA	CASSSDRGNYGYTF	TGTGCCAGCAGTTCGGACAGGGGAAACTATGGCTACACCTTC
TRBV19	TRBJ2-4	NA	NA	CASSIVARGHIQYF	TGTGCCAGTAGTATAGTGGCAAGAGGGCACATTCAGTACTTC
TRBV25-1	TRBJ1-5	TRBD1	NA	CASSDNWGTGNQPQHF	TGTGCCAGCAGTGATAACTGGGGGACAGGCAACCAGCCCCAGCATTTT
TRBV5-6	TRBJ1-1	NA	few	CASSLEPGENTEAFF	TGTGCCAGCAGCTTGGAGCCAGGGGAAAACACTGAAGCTTTCTTT
TRBV5-6	TRBJ2-3	TRBD2	NA	CASSLAKTSGTDTQYF	TGTGCCAGCAGCTTGGCCAAGACTAGCGGCACAGATACGCAGTATTTT
TRBV10-1	TRBJ2-3	TRBD2	NA	CASSESIRLAGSTDTQYF	TGCGCCAGCAGTGAGTCGATCCGGCTAGCGGGGAGCACAGATACGCAGTATTTT
TRBV6-1	TRBJ2-3	NA	few	CASSGERGQYF	TGTGCCAGCAGTGGCGAGAGAGGGCAGTATTTT
TRBV30	TRBJ2-1	NA	NA	CARWTNSEQFF	TGTGCCCGTTGGACAAACTCGGAGCAGTTCTTC
TRBV10-3	TRBJ2-1	TRBD1	few	CAIRAGGEPGQGASEQFF	TGTGCCATCAGAGCGGGCGGGGAACCGGGACAGGGAGCGAGTGAGCAGTTCTTC
TRBV9	TRBJ1-6	TRBD1	NA	CASSPGTANSPLHF	TGTGCCAGCAGCCCCGGGACAGCTAATTCACCCCTCCACTTT
TRBV6-1	TRBJ1-1	NA	NA	CASSESGVTEAFF	TGTGCCAGCAGTGAATCGGGGGTCACTGAAGCTTTCTTT
TRBV4-2	TRBJ2-1	TRBD2	NA	CASSQVTSGQNEQFF	TGTGCCAGCAGCCAAGTCACTAGCGGACAGAATGAGCAGTTCTTC
TRBV6-4	TRBJ2-4	NA	NA	CARIGKLAKNIQYF	TGTGCCAGAATCGGGAAGTTAGCCAAAAACATTCAGTACTTC
TRBV27	TRBJ2-2	NA	NA	CASSLSVGEVFGELFF	TGTGCCAGCAGTTTGAGCGTTGGCGAAGTTTTCGGGGAGCTGTTTTTT
TRBV28	TRBJ2-5	NA	NA	CASSLPTQETQYF	TGTGCCAGCAGTTTACCCACACAAGAGACCCAGTACTTC
TRBV28	TRBJ1-1	TRBD1	NA	CASTSGTGGTEAFF	TGTGCCAGCACCTCCGGGACAGGAGGCACTGAAGCTTTCTTT
TRBV4-2	TRBJ2-7	NA	NA	CASSQDPQSPGFFYYEQYF	TGTGCCAGCAGCCAAGATCCACAATCTCCGGGATTCTTTTACTACGAGCAGTACTTC
TRBV6-1	TRBJ1-1	NA	few	CTSSERFGEGTEAFF	TGTACCAGCAGTGAAAGGTTCGGGGAAGGCACTGAAGCTTTCTTT
TRBV19	TRBJ2-2	NA	NA	CASSIPVVGELFF	TGTGCCAGTAGTATACCGGTGGTCGGGGAGCTGTTTTTT
TRBV30	TRBJ1-5	NA	NA	CAWSDTHNQPQHF	TGTGCCTGGAGTGACACCCACAATCAGCCCCAGCATTTT
TRBV5-4	TRBJ1-2	NA	NA	CASSSGGRGPYGYTF	TGTGCCAGCAGCTCGGGGGGGAGGGGACCCTATGGCTACACCTTC
TRBV5-6	TRBJ2-7	NA	few	CASSLEDTSYEQYF	TGTGCCAGCAGCTTGGAGGACACCTCCTACGAGCAGTACTTC
TRBV7-2	TRBJ2-7	NA	NA	CASSPAGGILEQYF	TGTGCCAGCAGCCCCGCTGGAGGCATATTGGAGCAGTACTTC
TRBV30	TRBJ1-6	TRBD1	NA	CAWRGTGVSSPLHF	TGTGCCTGGAGGGGGACAGGGGTTAGTTCACCCCTCCACTTT
TRBV7-6	TRBJ2-3	TRBD2	NA	CASSLSRTSVSTDTQYF	TGTGCCAGCAGCCTTAGCAGGACTAGTGTTTCTACAGATACGCAGTATTTT
TRBV29-1	TRBJ1-2	NA	NA	CSVEDSWRQENYGYTF	TGCAGCGTTGAAGATTCGTGGAGACAGGAGAACTATGGCTACACCTTC
TRBV9	TRBJ1-1	TRBD1	NA	CASSARDRENTEAFF	TGTGCCAGCAGCGCCCGGGACAGAGAGAACACTGAAGCTTTCTTT
TRBV9	TRBJ1-3	TRBD1	NA	CASSLTTGAGNTIYF	TGTGCCAGCAGCCTTACAACAGGGGCTGGAAACACCATATATTTT
TRBV6-4	TRBJ1-5	TRBD1	NA	CASSAYRGCYSNQPQHF	TGTGCCAGCAGTGCCTACAGGGGCTGCTATAGCAATCAGCCCCAGCATTTT
TRBV9	TRBJ1-2	NA	NA	CASSVVSGGLNYGYTF	TGTGCCAGCAGCGTAGTGTCCGGCGGGCTAAACTATGGCTACACCTTC
TRBV4-1	TRBJ1-4	NA	NA	CASSQGAGGTGVNEKLFF	TGCGCCAGCAGCCAAGGGGCCGGGGGTACGGGAGTTAATGAAAAACTGTTTTTT
TRBV19	TRBJ1-5	NA	NA	CASSPYGNQPQHF	TGTGCCAGTAGTCCCTATGGCAATCAGCCCCAGCATTTT
TRBV7-3	TRBJ1-1	NA	NA	CASSLQGNTEAFF	TGTGCCAGCAGCCTCCAGGGTAACACTGAAGCTTTCTTT
TRBV6-5	TRBJ2-3	TRBD2	NA	CASSYTGGRTDTQYF	TGTGCCAGCAGTTATACGGGCGGGAGAACAGATACGCAGTATTTT
TRBV2	TRBJ1-2	TRBD1	NA	CASSVDRVYGYTF	TGTGCCAGCAGCGTCGACAGGGTCTATGGCTACACCTTC
TRBV6-1	TRBJ2-2	TRBD2	NA	CASSEGTSWTGELFF	TGTGCCAGCAGTGAAGGGACTAGCTGGACCGGGGAGCTGTTTTTT
TRBV19	TRBJ1-4	TRBD1	NA	CASSIGTGEGEKLFF	TGTGCCAGTAGTATTGGGACAGGGGAGGGAGAAAAACTGTTTTTT
TRBV30	TRBJ2-5	NA	NA	CAWSLIAQETQYF	TGTGCCTGGAGTCTAATCGCCCAAGAGACCCAGTACTTC
TRBV27	TRBJ2-7	TRBD2	once	CASKYSSGRAHEQYF	TGTGCCAGCAAATACTCTAGCGGGAGGGCCCACGAGCAGTACTTC
TRBV2	TRBJ2-2	NA	NA	CASRPLPMNTGELFF	TGTGCCAGCAGACCACTCCCCATGAACACCGGGGAGCTGTTTTTT
TRBV2	TRBJ2-7	NA	NA	CASSDPNSWEQYF	TGTGCCAGCAGTGACCCTAACTCTTGGGAGCAGTACTTC
TRBV27	TRBJ2-7	TRBD2	NA	CASSFRLAGGYEQYF	TGTGCCAGCAGTTTCAGGCTAGCGGGAGGTTACGAGCAGTACTTC
TRBV10-3	TRBJ1-3	TRBD1	NA	CAISERGPGNTIYF	TGTGCCATCAGTGAGAGGGGGCCTGGAAACACCATATATTTT
TRBV7-6	TRBJ1-1	NA	NA	CASRSLNTEAFF	TGTGCCAGCCGCTCGTTGAACACTGAAGCTTTCTTT
TRBV2	TRBJ2-2	NA	NA	CASSEWGGSNTGELFF	TGTGCCAGCAGTGAATGGGGCGGTTCGAACACCGGGGAGCTGTTTTTT
TRBV6-5	TRBJ2-7	TRBD2	NA	CASSYWGSGPGYEQYF	TGTGCCAGCAGTTACTGGGGTAGCGGGCCTGGATACGAGCAGTACTTC